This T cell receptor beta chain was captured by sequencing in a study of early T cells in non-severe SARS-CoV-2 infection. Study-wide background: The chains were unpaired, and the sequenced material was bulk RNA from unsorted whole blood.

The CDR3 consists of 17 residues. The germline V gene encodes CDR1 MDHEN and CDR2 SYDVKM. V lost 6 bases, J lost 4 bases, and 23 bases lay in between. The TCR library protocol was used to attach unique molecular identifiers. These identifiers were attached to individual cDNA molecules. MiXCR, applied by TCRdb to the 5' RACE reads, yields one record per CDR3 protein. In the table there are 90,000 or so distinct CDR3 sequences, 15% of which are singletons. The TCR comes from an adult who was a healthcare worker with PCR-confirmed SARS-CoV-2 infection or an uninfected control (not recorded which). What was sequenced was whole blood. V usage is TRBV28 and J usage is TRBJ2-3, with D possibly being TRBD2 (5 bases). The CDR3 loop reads CASSSKWSPNGADTQYF. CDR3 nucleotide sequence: TGTGCCAGCAGCTCCAAGTGGTCGCCCAACGGGGCAGATACGCAGTATTTT.